The 21 T cell receptor beta chains reported below all come from one sample, sequenced in a study of shared clonotypes between healthy human individuals. Produced via immunoSEQ multiplex PCR; TCRdb's table is partial and in-frame only. The data contain fewer than 400,000 clones, approximately 74% of them singletons. The sequencing input was memory CD4+ T cells sorted from blood. Subset defined: CD45RA-negative fraction. The receptors were sampled from a man aged 25-40 years in good health.

The V call is TRBV7-2, the J call TRBJ2-7; 8 positions agree with TRBD2. This CDR3 has 16 residues. Germline V lookup: CDR1 SGHTA, CDR2 FQGNSA. J gave up 2 bases and V 5 bases, and 11 bases lay outside the gene matches. CDR3 protein: CASSPWGGRTTYEQYF. Here the CDR3 DNA reads TGTGCCAGCAGCCCGTGGGGCGGGAGGACGACCTACGAGCAGTACTTC. Together with reference TRBV7-2 and TRBJ2-7, the CDR3 gives the full variable domain: GAGVSQSPSNKVTEKGKDVELRCDPISGHTALYWYRQSLGQGLEFLIYFQGNSAPDKSGLPSDRFSAERTGGSVSTLTIQRTQQEDSAVYLCASSPWGGRTTYEQYFGPGTRLTVT.

This sequence joins TRBV2 and TRBJ2-7, with 7 nucleotides matching TRBD1. Looked up from germline, CDR1 is SNHLY and CDR2 is FYNNEI. CDR3 length: 14 amino acids. CDR3 nucleotide sequence: TGTGCTACGAAGGAACAGGGGACCTCCTACGAGCAGTACTTC. Translation: CATKEQGTSYEQYF.

This sequence joins TRBV6-6 and TRBJ2-7; D is undetermined. The CDR3 runs to 16 residues. CDR1 MNHNY and CDR2 SVGAGI come from the germline V gene (reference sequence). Trimming cost V 3 bases and J 0 bases, with 15 bases left between them. The CDR3 DNA follows: TGTGCCAGCAGTTATTCTGGCAGAAGCAACTCCTACGAGCAGTACTTC. It is translated as CASSYSGRSNSYEQYF.

This chain connects TRBV7-2 to TRBJ2-1, with 13 positions matching TRBD2. There are 15 residues in the CDR3. Trimming at V came to 5 bases and at J to 9 bases, leaving 7 bases not matched to a gene. Germline V gene lookup returns CDR1 SGHTA and CDR2 FQGNSA. DNA of the CDR3: TGTGCCAGCAGCCCTCGGACTAGCGGGAGTATTGAGCAGTTCTTC. As protein: CASSPRTSGSIEQFF.

The chain links TRBV6-1 to TRBJ1-5, with D tentatively TRBD1 (5 bases). Germline V gives CDR1 MNHNS, CDR2 SASEGT. V dropped 6 bases and J dropped 3 bases, with 15 bases sitting between them. This CDR3 spans 15 amino acids. The CDR3 loop is CASRDLGGYNQPQHF. The CDR3 DNA reads as TGTGCCAGCAGAGACCTGGGGGGGTACAATCAGCCCCAGCATTTT.

The V and J genes are TRBV7-6 and TRBJ2-5, with 7 bases identical to TRBD2. V was pared by 6 bases and J by 6 bases, with 16 bases of the junction left unmatched. Germline V gene sequence: CDR1 SGHVS, CDR2 FNYEAQ. The CDR3 is 16 residues long. The CDR3 loop reads CASSFLGGRDGKTQYF. The CDR3 DNA follows: TGTGCCAGCAGTTTTTTAGGTGGGAGGGATGGAAAGACCCAGTACTTC.

In its sample, this clone was seen a few times. The chain links TRBV5-4 to TRBJ2-5; 7 bases line up with TRBD1. Germline trimming cut 1 base from V and 3 bases from J; bases unmatched to any gene: 3. Germline CDR1 reads SGHNT; CDR2 reads YYREEE (reference sequence). The CDR3 extends over 14 amino acids. DNA of the CDR3: TGTGCCAGCAGCTTGCAGGGGACAGAAGAGACCCAGTACTTC. As protein: CASSLQGTEETQYF.

The rearrangement joins TRBV19 to TRBJ2-7; D remains ambiguous. The CDR3 totals 16 residues. Trimming removed 4 bases at V and 3 bases at J, with 19 bases between. Germline V gene lookup returns CDR1 LNHDA and CDR2 SQIVND (reference sequence). Written as DNA, the CDR3 is TGTGCCAGTAGTAACCCCGCAGGATCCCTGGGCTACGAGCAGTACTTC. It yields the protein CASSNPAGSLGYEQYF.

This chain joins TRBV20-1 and TRBJ2-7; D unclear. The CDR3 length is 11 residues. Between the trimmed V and J ends, which lost 2 bases and 7 bases, there was a span of 9 bases. CDR1 is DFQATT and CDR2 is SNEGSKA in the germline V gene (reference sequence). DNA of the CDR3: TGCAGTGCTAGACGGCTGTCTGAGCAGTACTTC. It encodes CSARRLSEQYF.

This sequence joins TRBV6-1 and TRBJ1-2; no clear D. V was pared by 2 bases and J by 2 bases, with 15 bases between. Germline V gene lookup returns CDR1 MNHNS and CDR2 SASEGT. The CDR3 spans 16 residues. The CDR3, as DNA: TGTGCCAGCAGTGAAAATAGGCGGGGAAAGAACTATGGCTACACCTTC. The encoded protein is CASSENRRGKNYGYTF.

The J gene is TRBJ2-5, the V gene TRBV19, with D maybe TRBD2 (6 bases). Looked up from germline, CDR1 is LNHDA and CDR2 is SQIVND (reference sequence). Trimming took 3 bases from V and 5 from J, leaving 7 bases between them. This CDR3 contains 12 residues. The CDR3 DNA follows: TGTGCCAGTAGTATGAGCGGGGAGACCCAGTACTTC. Its translation: CASSMSGETQYF.

The V and J genes are TRBV19 and TRBJ1-3, with TRBD1 matching over 10 bases. The CDR3 sequence is 18 residues long. J lost 0 bases, V lost 5 bases, and 10 bases had no gene match. Per the germline V gene, CDR1 is LNHDA and CDR2 is SQIVND (reference sequence). The CDR3 sequence is CASSFDGTGAYSGNTIYF. CDR3 bases: TGTGCCAGTAGTTTCGACGGGACAGGGGCCTACTCTGGAAACACCATATATTTT.

This clone was detected once. J is TRBJ2-3 and V is TRBV5-1, with 9 bases lining up with TRBD2. The CDR3 is 16 amino acids. The germline V gene has CDR1 SGHRS and CDR2 YFSETQ. V gave up 2 bases and J gave up 5 bases; unmatched junction bases: 9. CDR3 protein: CASSFLGTSKKDTQYF. CDR3 nucleotides: TGCGCCAGCAGCTTTCTCGGGACTAGCAAAAAAGATACGCAGTATTTT. The whole variable domain, filled in from reference TRBV5-1 and TRBJ2-3, reads KAGVTQTPRYLIKTRGQQVTLSCSPISGHRSVSWYQQTPGQGLQFLFEYFSETQRNKGNFPGRFSGRQFSNSRSEMNVSTLELGDSALYLCASSFLGTSKKDTQYFGPGTRLTVL.

V gene TRBV28 combines with J gene TRBJ2-7; possibly TRBD1 for D (6 bases). Trimming left V 5 bases short and J 3 bases short, with 17 bases between. The CDR3 covers 15 residues. CDR1 and CDR2 from the germline V gene are MDHEN and SYDVKM. The chain's CDR3 is CASSPAGQTDYEQYF. CDR3 coding DNA: TGTGCCAGCAGTCCCGCCGGACAGACCGACTACGAGCAGTACTTC. The full variable domain, completed using reference TRBV28 and TRBJ2-7, is DVKVTQSSRYLVKRTGEKVFLECVQDMDHENMFWYRQDPGLGLRLIYFSYDVKMKEKGDIPEGYSVSREKKERFSLILESASTNQTSMYLCASSPAGQTDYEQYFGPGTRLTVT.

This chain connects TRBV5-1 to TRBJ2-1; TRBD1 matches at 8 bases. Germline CDR1 reads SGHRS; CDR2 reads YFSETQ. The CDR3 consists of 15 residues. The junction had 8 bases not matched to a gene; V was cut back by 5 bases and J by 4 bases. For the CDR3, the DNA is TGCGCCAGCAGAGCCGGGACAGGATATTACAATGAGCAGTTCTTC. Translating gives CASRAGTGYYNEQFF.

DNA for the CDR3: TGTGCCAGCAGCTTAGGGGACAGGGGGGGCTACGAGCAGTACTTC. Its protein product is CASSLGDRGGYEQYF. V gene TRBV7-9 combines with J gene TRBJ2-7, with 11 nucleotides matching TRBD1. CDR1 and CDR2 (germline): SEHNR, FQNEAQ (reference sequence). V lost 1 base to trimming and J lost 3 bases; unmatched junction nucleotides: 2. This CDR3 region has 15 residues. The full variable domain, its missing parts supplied by reference TRBV7-9 and TRBJ2-7, is DTGVSQNPRHKITKRGQNVTFRCDPISEHNRLYWYRQTLGQGPEFLTYFQNEAQLEKSRLLSDRFSAERPKGSFSTLEIQRTEQGDSAMYLCASSLGDRGGYEQYFGPGTRLTVT.

V and J are TRBV11-2 and TRBJ2-7; D might be TRBD2 (6 bases). The CDR3 length is 15 residues. Trimming left V 4 bases short and J 9 bases short, with 22 bases between. Germline assignment: CDR1 SGHAT and CDR2 FQNNGV. The CDR3 coding sequence is TGTGCCAGCAGCTCATTAGCGGAACCTCAAAAGGGGCAGTACTTC. This codes for CASSSLAEPQKGQYF.

The genes are TRBV7-6 and TRBJ1-3, with a tentative D call TRBD1 (6 bases). Germline V gives CDR1 SGHVS, CDR2 FNYEAQ. The length of the CDR3 is 18 residues. V shed 5 bases and J shed 0 bases, with 20 bases lying between them. The CDR3 DNA is TGTGCCAGCAGCAGTAGCGGGCGGGGACAAAGCTCTGGAAACACCATATATTTT. Encoded protein: CASSSSGRGQSSGNTIYF.

The chain couples TRBV9 to TRBJ2-1; 7 bases are a match to TRBD2. Germline CDR1 SGDLS, CDR2 YYNGEE. J was trimmed by 5 bases and V by 4 bases; bases with no gene match: 6. The CDR3 covers 14 residues. CDR3 nucleotide sequence: TGTGCCAGCAGCCAGGGACTAACTGACAATGAGCAGTTCTTC. Protein sequence: CASSQGLTDNEQFF.

The gene calls are TRBV5-4 and TRBJ1-1; D unclear. CDR1 is SGHNT, CDR2 YYREEE, per germline (reference sequence). This CDR3 region has 14 residues. V was pared by 1 base and J by 1 base, with 8 bases between. The CDR3 sequence: CASSLSQTNTEAFF. For the CDR3, the DNA is TGTGCCAGCAGCTTGAGTCAGACGAACACTGAAGCTTTCTTT. The full variable domain, its missing parts supplied by reference TRBV5-4 and TRBJ1-1, is ETGVTQSPTHLIKTRGQQVTLRCSSQSGHNTVSWYQQALGQGPQFIFQYYREEENGRGNFPPRFSGLQFPNYSSELNVNALELDDSALYLCASSLSQTNTEAFFGQGTRLTVV.

V gene TRBV2 combines with J gene TRBJ2-3; D is unclear. The CDR3 runs 15 residues. V was trimmed by 5 bases and J by 5 bases, leaving 17 bases between them. The germline CDR1 and CDR2 sequences are SNHLY and FYNNEI. CDR3 DNA sequence: TGTGCCAGCAGTCGCGGACCGAACGTAGTAGATACGCAGTATTTT. Encoded protein: CASSRGPNVVDTQYF.